The subject of this entry is one TCR beta chain. What it recognizes is unknown. This record belongs to a study of cytotoxic CD8 clonotypes in ibrutinib-treated CLL. Study information: Of the patients, under 13 were relapsed/refractory, some 15 treatment-naive and 17 IGHV unmutated. Response sampling came at median approximately twelve months of treatment, ranging roughly 6 to 36 months. Per sample, productive templates averaged 255,043 and productive rearrangements averaged approximately 92,000.

Using immunoSEQ multiplex PCR, the repertoire was profiled, and TCRdb retains in-frame clones only, with some absent. The sample has fewer than 150,000 clones; around four fifths are singletons. Germline V gene data show CDR1 as GTSNPN and CDR2 as SVGIG (reference sequence). Trimming took 1 base from V and 5 from J, leaving 12 bases between them. This CDR3 has 13 residues. Study-wide findings and caveats: Clonality climbed at ibrutinib response, then dropped toward baseline at progression.

The chain is built from TRBV30 and TRBJ2-7, with a possible D match to TRBD2 (5 bases). The TCR originated in a human donor with chronic lymphocytic leukemia. Specimen: PBMCs, collected after 24 months of ibrutinib treatment. CDR3 protein: CAWSGGNFHEQYF. The CDR3 DNA sequence: TGTGCCTGGAGTGGAGGGAATTTCCACGAGCAGTACTTC.